This entry describes one TCR beta chain. The data belong to a study of T cell repertoires in cytomegalovirus infection. The CDR3 runs to 14 residues. In germline, CDR1 is DFQATT, CDR2 SNEGSKA (reference sequence). Trimming removed 3 bases from V and 3 bases from J; junction bases left unmatched: 4. In TCRdb, the reads were re-called with MiXCR into one record per CDR3 protein. The sample holds fewer than 400,000 distinct CDR3 sequences; 15% to 20% are singletons and the top ten take 7.5% to 9.5%. This TCR came from a human donor in good health (CMV status not recorded). Some clones in this sample may be carry-over from other donors' samples. The chain couples TRBV20-1 to TRBJ2-3; 9 positions agree with TRBD2. Sequencing was performed on PBMCs. The CDR3 reads CSASPSGRTDTQYF. For the CDR3, the DNA is TGCAGTGCTAGCCCCAGCGGGAGGACAGATACGCAGTATTTT.